The source of this T cell receptor beta chain is a study of blood T cell repertoires in COVID-19. Study summary: T cells, B-cell-depleted T cells, or PBMCs provided the cDNA or gDNA that served as material.

This table comes from immunoSEQ multiplex PCR, and its TCRdb copy is limited to in-frame clones, with some not included. The sample holds about 300,000 clones, 85% to 90% seen once. This clone was counted only a few times. This receptor was identified in a woman aged 45-59 years with COVID-19, enrolled during active disease. The sample was peripheral blood.

The CDR3 DNA follows: TGTGCCAGTAGCCTAACAGGGGGTAACTCACCCCTCCACTTT. It encodes CASSLTGGNSPLHF. The chain is built from TRBV19 and TRBJ1-6, with TRBD1 matching 8 bases. Trimming cost V 6 bases and J 10 bases; bases outside gene matches: 8. CDR1 LNHDA and CDR2 SQIVND come from the germline V gene (reference sequence). The CDR3 is 14 amino acids. Full variable domain (rest looked up from reference TRBV19 and TRBJ1-6): DGGITQSPKYLFRKEGQNVTLSCEQNLNHDAMYWYRQDPGQGLRLIYYSQIVNDFQKGDIAEGYSVSREKKESFPLTVTSAQKNPTAFYLCASSLTGGNSPLHFGNGTRLTVT.